The sequence of this TCR beta chain was determined in a study of T cells in Graves' hyperthyroidism and ophthalmopathy. Study-wide points: Ophthalmopathy and stable hyperthyroidism were told apart by a 13 V-J model. Most thyroid clonotypes that were expanded above 0.001 also turned up in blood.

Graves' hyperthyroidism is called stable when ophthalmopathy does not progress within 18 months. The source of the PBMCs was less than 12 ml of fresh peripheral blood. Researchers took RNA transcripts and amplified the TCR beta CDR3 regions from them. TCR CDR3 underwent first-round RT-PCR with the HTBI primer set. MiXCR, applied by TCRdb to the multiplex PCR reads, yields one record per CDR3 protein. The data show 600,000 or so distinct CDR3 sequences, about a sixth seen once. Germline assignment: CDR1 SNHLY and CDR2 FYNNEI. The CDR3 sequence is 10 residues long. This clonotype showed up many times. Its antigen is unidentified. Relative to the germline gene, one junction end is altered; a read error may explain this.

The sample consisted of blood. The TCR sequence derives from a woman aged 30 to 39 with Graves' hyperthyroidism. The chain recombines TRBV2 with TRBJ2-1; D remains ambiguous. This CDR3 reads CASFYYEQFF. Here the CDR3 DNA reads TGTGCCAGCTTCTACTATGAGCAGTTCTTC.